Listed below are T cell receptor beta chains from one sample, sequenced in a study of blood T cells in healthy people across ages. TCRdb re-called the 5' RACE reads with MiXCR, one entry per CDR3 protein. The sample lists around 990,000 distinct CDR3 sequences; 30% to 40% were seen once. The sample was blood. These receptors were taken from a man younger than 35 in good health. Each CDR3 is given with its conserved first and last residue. D genes are given only for firm matches. Rows may omit the clone size; those that give it use once, few, many or a size class.

TRBV9	-	TRBJ1-2	-	TGTGCCAGCAGCGCCCAAGGGGAGGGGGGAAACTATGGCTACACCTTC	CASSAQGEGGNYGYTF
TRBV4-1	-	TRBJ1-2	-	TGCGCCAGCAGCCAAGAAGTCCAGGCGTCCCGTGGCTACACCTTC	CASSQEVQASRGYTF
TRBV7-2	-	TRBJ1-5	TRBD1	TGTGCCAGCAGCTGGTCGGGACAGGGCAATCAGCCCCAGCATTTT	CASSWSGQGNQPQHF
TRBV4-2	few	TRBJ2-3	-	TGCGCCAGCAGCCAAGATCGCGGCTCTAGCACAGATACGCAGTATTTT	CASSQDRGSSTDTQYF
TRBV20-1	-	TRBJ2-7	-	TGCAGTGCTAGAGAGGGGGGATTCTACAATGAGCAGTACTTC	CSAREGGFYNEQYF
TRBV11-2	-	TRBJ2-7	-	TGTGCCAGCAGCTCATTCGTCCGGACGGTTACCTACAATGAGCAGTACTTC	CASSSFVRTVTYNEQYF
TRBV7-9	many	TRBJ1-2	-	TGTGCCAGCAGCTTAGTTGGCAGTCTAGGCGGCTACACCTTC	CASSLVGSLGGYTF
TRBV4-2	few	TRBJ2-1	TRBD2	TGTGCCAGCAGCCAAGAAAGCGGGGGGGCCGGCAATGAGCAGTTCTTC	CASSQESGGAGNEQFF
TRBV9	-	TRBJ2-3	-	TGTGCCAGCAGCAGCCTACAGGGAGTTACGCAGTATTTT	CASSSLQGVTQYF
TRBV12-3/TRBV12-4	-	TRBJ1-1	TRBD1	TGTGCCAGCACCTTCGGACAGGGGGGCACTGAAGCTTTCTTT	CASTFGQGGTEAFF
TRBV6-5	few	TRBJ1-2	TRBD1	TGTGCCAGCAGTTACTTTGACAGGGGTGGCTACACCTTC	CASSYFDRGGYTF
TRBV7-9	-	TRBJ2-2	-	TGTGTCAGCAGCTTGGGGAACACCGGGGAGCTGTTTTTT	CVSSLGNTGELFF
TRBV4-1	-	TRBJ2-2	-	TGCGCCAGCAGCCAAGATGGTCATCCGAACACCGGGGAGCTGTTTTTT	CASSQDGHPNTGELFF
TRBV7-9	few	TRBJ2-1	-	TGTGCCAGCAGCTTAGGTGGAGGATTCAATGAGCAGTTCTTC	CASSLGGGFNEQFF
TRBV12-3/TRBV12-4	many	TRBJ2-1	TRBD2	TGTGCCAGCAGTTTTTTGCGGGGGACCTACAATGAGCAGTTCTTC	CASSFLRGTYNEQFF
TRBV29-1	-	TRBJ1-4	TRBD1	TGCAGCGTTGGGGACAGGGGGCTCATTAATGAAAAACTGTTTTTT	CSVGDRGLINEKLFF
TRBV7-2	few	TRBJ2-7	-	TGTGCCAGCAGCGTAGAGGACGGACCCTACGAGCAGTACTTC	CASSVEDGPYEQYF
TRBV10-3	few	TRBJ1-6	-	TGTGCCATCAGTGATGATCGGGGGGCTTTCTCACCCCTCCACTTT	CAISDDRGAFSPLHF
TRBV9	-	TRBJ2-2	-	TGTGCCAGCAGCGAGGAGGGTGCCGGGGAGCTGTTTTTT	CASSEEGAGELFF
TRBV27	-	TRBJ2-7	-	TGTGCCAGCAGTTTAGGGGCGGGAGAGCAGTACTTC	CASSLGAGEQYF
TRBV6-6	many	TRBJ1-6	-	TGTGCCAGCAGCCACCAGCAAGGCTCCTATAATTCACCCCTCCACTTT	CASSHQQGSYNSPLHF
TRBV4-1	-	TRBJ2-4	-	TGCGCCAGCAGCCGTCCCGCACAGAGAAACATTCAGTACTTC	CASSRPAQRNIQYF
TRBV20-1	-	TRBJ1-5	-	TGCAGTGCTAGGGGCGAGGCGGATCAGCCCCAGCATTTT	CSARGEADQPQHF
TRBV12-3/TRBV12-4	-	TRBJ1-4	-	TGTGCCAGCAGTTGGACGAGGGCAACTAATGAAAAACTGTTTTTT	CASSWTRATNEKLFF
TRBV12-3/TRBV12-4	-	TRBJ2-7	TRBD1	TGTGCCAGCGGGATCGGGCCCGACAGGGGGCCCACCTCCTACGAGCAGTACTTC	CASGIGPDRGPTSYEQYF
TRBV28	few	TRBJ1-2	-	TGTGCCAGCAGACCGACAGGAATCTATGGCTACACCTTC	CASRPTGIYGYTF
TRBV5-5	few	TRBJ2-5	TRBD1	TGTGCCAGCAGCTTCGGGACAGCCGAGACCCAGTACTTC	CASSFGTAETQYF
TRBV12-3/TRBV12-4	-	TRBJ1-1	-	TGTGCCAGCAGTTTAGAGAGGGAGTGGGTGAACACTGAAGCTTTCTTT	CASSLEREWVNTEAFF
TRBV20-1	few	TRBJ2-2	-	TGCAGTGCTAGGGGTCCCGGGACTCAGTGGACCGGGGAGCTGTTTTTT	CSARGPGTQWTGELFF
TRBV4-2	-	TRBJ1-1	TRBD1	TGTGCCAGCAGCCAAGAGGAGCCGGGACAGGGTGAATCTTTCTTT	CASSQEEPGQGESFF
TRBV12-3/TRBV12-4	few	TRBJ1-4	-	TGTGCCAGCAGTTTATCGGGGCAGACTAATGAAAAACTGTTTTTT	CASSLSGQTNEKLFF
TRBV10-3	few	TRBJ2-2	-	TGTGCCATCAACAGGGCCGAGAACACCGGGGAGCTGTTTTTT	CAINRAENTGELFF
TRBV9	-	TRBJ2-3	TRBD1	TGTGCCAGCAGCGCCGGGACAGGGGGGACCACAGATACGCAGTATTTT	CASSAGTGGTTDTQYF
TRBV12-3/TRBV12-4	-	TRBJ1-4	-	TGTGCCAGCAGTTTAACGGTCCGGGCCCCAAATCAGGGGTTGTTGGGTGAAAAACTGTTTTTT	CASSLTVRAPNQGLLGEKLFF
TRBV7-3	few	TRBJ1-5	-	TGTGCCAGCAGCTTAACGGTGGGGCAGGGGCGAATGGTGCCCCAGCATTTT	CASSLTVGQGRMVPQHF
TRBV2	few	TRBJ2-3	-	TGTGCCAGCAGTGAAACAGCGACAGATACGCAGTATTTT	CASSETATDTQYF
TRBV10-3	many	TRBJ2-7	TRBD1	TGTGCCATCAGTGCCCGGGACAGCCAGTCTTACGAGCAGTACTTC	CAISARDSQSYEQYF
TRBV20-1	-	TRBJ2-3	-	TGCAGTGCCCCTGAAATCACAGATACGCAGTATTTT	CSAPEITDTQYF
TRBV5-1	-	TRBJ1-2	-	TGCGCCAGCAGCTTGGACACAGGGACGTATGACTATGGCTACACCTTC	CASSLDTGTYDYGYTF
TRBV6-2/TRBV6-3	-	TRBJ2-3	-	TGTGCCAGCAGTTGGGAAGGAAATACGCAGTATTTT	CASSWEGNTQYF
TRBV5-8	-	TRBJ2-7	TRBD1	TGTGCCAGCAGAGATACAGGGGGCCCTTACGAGCAGTACTTC	CASRDTGGPYEQYF
TRBV7-2	-	TRBJ1-1	TRBD1	TGTGCCAGCAGCTTAGGGGGACAGGGTTATCGAGCTTTCTTT	CASSLGGQGYRAFF
TRBV7-2	-	TRBJ1-6	-	TGTGCCAACAGCGCGGCCACGGGCTCCTATAATTCACCCCTCCACTTT	CANSAATGSYNSPLHF
TRBV6-5	few	TRBJ2-1	-	TGTGCCAGCAGCTACATACCGGGGGGCGTGAATGAGCAGTTCTTC	CASSYIPGGVNEQFF
TRBV2	-	TRBJ1-5	TRBD1	TGTGCCAGCAGTGGGGACAGAAATAGCAATCAGCCCCAGCATTTT	CASSGDRNSNQPQHF
TRBV5-1	once	TRBJ2-7	TRBD2	TGCGCCAGCAGCCTCCCGACTAGCGGGGGGCTTACTGAGCAGTACTTC	CASSLPTSGGLTEQYF
TRBV7-9	-	TRBJ2-3	-	TGTGCCAGAGAAGCCTCCGGGAGTGTGGGCACAGATACGCAGTATTTT	CAREASGSVGTDTQYF
TRBV12-3/TRBV12-4	few	TRBJ1-1	-	TGTGCCAGCAGACCGGGACAAGTGAACACTGAAGCTTTCTTT	CASRPGQVNTEAFF
TRBV6-5	few	TRBJ2-4	-	TGTGCCAGCAGCCGGACTCAAGCCAAAAACATTCAGTACTTC	CASSRTQAKNIQYF
TRBV20-1	once	TRBJ2-7	-	TGCATTGCACCGCCTAGGGGCCACGAGCAGTACTTC	CIAPPRGHEQYF
TRBV5-5	few	TRBJ2-3	TRBD1	TGTGCCAGCAGCCAAAATGGACAGGGAAGATACACAGATACGCAGTATTTT	CASSQNGQGRYTDTQYF